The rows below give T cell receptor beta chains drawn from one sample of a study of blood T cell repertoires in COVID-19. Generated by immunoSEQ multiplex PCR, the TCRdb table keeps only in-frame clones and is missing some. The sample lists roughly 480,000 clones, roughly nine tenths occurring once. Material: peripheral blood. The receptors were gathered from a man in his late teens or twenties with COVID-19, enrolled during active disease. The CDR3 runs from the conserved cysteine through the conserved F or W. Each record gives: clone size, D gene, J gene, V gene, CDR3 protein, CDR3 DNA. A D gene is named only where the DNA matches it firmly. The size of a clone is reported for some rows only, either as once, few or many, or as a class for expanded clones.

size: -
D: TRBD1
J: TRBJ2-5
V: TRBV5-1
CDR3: CASGLRDRGKETQYF
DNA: TGCGCCAGCGGACTACGGGACAGGGGAAAAGAGACCCAGTACTTC

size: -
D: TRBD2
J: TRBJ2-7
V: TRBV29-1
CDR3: CSVEDGRGGGSYEQYF
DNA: TGCAGCGTTGAAGATGGGAGGGGCGGCGGCTCCTACGAGCAGTACTTC

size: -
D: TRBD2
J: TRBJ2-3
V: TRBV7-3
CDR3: CASSRGLADTDTQYF
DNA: TGTGCCAGCAGCCGCGGACTAGCGGACACAGATACGCAGTATTTT

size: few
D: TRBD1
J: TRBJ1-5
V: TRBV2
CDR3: CASGQGLDQPQHF
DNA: TGTGCCAGCGGACAGGGACTCGATCAGCCCCAGCATTTT

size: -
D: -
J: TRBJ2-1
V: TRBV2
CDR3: CASRRGSGLNEQFF
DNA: TGTGCCAGCAGGAGGGGGTCAGGCCTAAATGAGCAGTTCTTC

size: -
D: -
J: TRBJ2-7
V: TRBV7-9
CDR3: CASSHRDNMYEQYF
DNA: TGTGCCAGCAGCCACCGGGACAACATGTACGAGCAGTACTTC

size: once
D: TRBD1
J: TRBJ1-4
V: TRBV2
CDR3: CASKEGTGGEKLFF
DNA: TGTGCCAGCAAGGAAGGGACAGGGGGTGAAAAACTGTTTTTT

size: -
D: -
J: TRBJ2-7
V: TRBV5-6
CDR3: CASSLSFRDPFYEQYF
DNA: TGTGCCAGCAGCCTCAGTTTCCGGGATCCCTTCTACGAGCAGTACTTC

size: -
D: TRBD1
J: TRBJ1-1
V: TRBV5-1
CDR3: CASSLRQGAMNTEAFF
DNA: TGCGCCAGCAGCCTCCGACAGGGGGCAATGAACACTGAAGCTTTCTTT

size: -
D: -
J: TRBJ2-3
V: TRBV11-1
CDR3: CASSLASTGSTDTQYF
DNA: TGTGCCAGCAGCTTAGCGTCGACAGGAAGCACAGATACGCAGTATTTT

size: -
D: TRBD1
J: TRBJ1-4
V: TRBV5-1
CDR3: CASSLYRQGSKEKLFF
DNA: TGCGCCAGCAGCTTATATAGACAGGGTTCGAAAGAAAAACTGTTTTTT

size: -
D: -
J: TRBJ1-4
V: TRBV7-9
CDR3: CASSLFEGEKLFF
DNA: TGTGCCAGCAGCTTATTCGAGGGTGAAAAACTGTTTTTT

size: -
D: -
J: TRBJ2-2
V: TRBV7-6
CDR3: CASSFPTGTSDTGELFF
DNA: TGTGCCAGCAGCTTCCCCACCGGGACTTCGGACACCGGGGAGCTGTTTTTT

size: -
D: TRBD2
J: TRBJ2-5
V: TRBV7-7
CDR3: CASSLTEGGQTQYF
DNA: TGTGCCAGCAGCCTCACGGAGGGAGGGCAGACCCAGTACTTC

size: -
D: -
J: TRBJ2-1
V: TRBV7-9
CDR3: CASSSEHNEQFF
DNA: TGTGCCAGCAGTTCTGAGCACAATGAGCAGTTCTTC

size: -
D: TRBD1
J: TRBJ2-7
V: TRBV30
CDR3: CAWDTGGEQYF
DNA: TGTGCCTGGGATACAGGGGGCGAGCAGTACTTC

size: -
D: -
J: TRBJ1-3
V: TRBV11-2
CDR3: CASSLTVNSGNTIYF
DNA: TGTGCCAGCAGCTTGACTGTTAACTCTGGAAACACCATATATTTT

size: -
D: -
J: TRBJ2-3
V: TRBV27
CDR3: CASRVGGPPSGTQYF
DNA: TGTGCCAGCAGGGTAGGCGGTCCGCCCTCGGGTACGCAGTATTTT

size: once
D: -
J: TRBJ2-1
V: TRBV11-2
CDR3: CASSNKVGPGLNSYNEQFF
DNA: TGTGCCAGCAGCAATAAAGTGGGCCCGGGACTCAACTCCTACAATGAGCAGTTCTTC

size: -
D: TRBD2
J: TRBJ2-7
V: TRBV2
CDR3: CASRQRGSSYEQYF
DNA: TGTGCCAGCCGTCAGCGGGGCTCATCCTACGAGCAGTACTTC

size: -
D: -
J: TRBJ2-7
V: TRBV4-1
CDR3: CASSQSGGTGYEQYF
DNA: TGCGCCAGCAGCCAAAGCGGAGGGACCGGATACGAGCAGTACTTC

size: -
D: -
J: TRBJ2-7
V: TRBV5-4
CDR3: CASSQQGFHEQYF
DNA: TGTGCCAGCAGCCAGCAGGGTTTTCACGAGCAGTACTTC

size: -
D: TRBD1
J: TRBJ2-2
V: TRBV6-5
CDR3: CASRPRDRATGELFF
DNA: TGTGCCAGCAGACCCAGGGACAGGGCGACCGGGGAGCTGTTTTTT

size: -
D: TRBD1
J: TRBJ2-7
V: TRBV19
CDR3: CASSPDRGIYEQYF
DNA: TGTGCCAGTAGTCCCGACAGGGGGATCTACGAGCAGTACTTC

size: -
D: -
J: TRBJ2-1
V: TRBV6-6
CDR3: CASRTPGDSYNEQFF
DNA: TGTGCCAGCAGAACCCCGGGGGACTCCTACAATGAGCAGTTCTTC

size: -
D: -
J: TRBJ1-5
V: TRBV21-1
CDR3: CASSKGGGRRTDSNQPQHF
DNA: TGTGCCAGCAGCAAAGGGGGGGGGCGGCGAACGGATAGCAATCAGCCCCAGCATTTT

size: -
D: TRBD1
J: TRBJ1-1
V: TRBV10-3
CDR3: CAISVNYRGTEAFF
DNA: TGTGCCATCAGTGTAAATTACAGGGGTACTGAAGCTTTCTTT